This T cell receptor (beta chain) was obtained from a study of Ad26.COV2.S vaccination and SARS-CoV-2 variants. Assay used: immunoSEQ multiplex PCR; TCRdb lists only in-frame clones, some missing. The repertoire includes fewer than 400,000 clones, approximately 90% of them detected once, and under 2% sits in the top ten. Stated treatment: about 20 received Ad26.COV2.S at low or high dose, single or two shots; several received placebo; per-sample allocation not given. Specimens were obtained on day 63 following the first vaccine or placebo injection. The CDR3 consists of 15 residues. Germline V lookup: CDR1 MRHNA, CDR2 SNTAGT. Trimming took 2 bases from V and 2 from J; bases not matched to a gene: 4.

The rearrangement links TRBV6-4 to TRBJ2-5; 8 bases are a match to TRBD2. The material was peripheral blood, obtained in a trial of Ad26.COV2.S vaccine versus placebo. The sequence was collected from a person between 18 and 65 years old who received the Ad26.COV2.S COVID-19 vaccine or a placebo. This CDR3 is CASSDRAGEQETQYF. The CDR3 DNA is TGTGCCAGCAGTGACCGAGCGGGAGAACAAGAGACCCAGTACTTC.